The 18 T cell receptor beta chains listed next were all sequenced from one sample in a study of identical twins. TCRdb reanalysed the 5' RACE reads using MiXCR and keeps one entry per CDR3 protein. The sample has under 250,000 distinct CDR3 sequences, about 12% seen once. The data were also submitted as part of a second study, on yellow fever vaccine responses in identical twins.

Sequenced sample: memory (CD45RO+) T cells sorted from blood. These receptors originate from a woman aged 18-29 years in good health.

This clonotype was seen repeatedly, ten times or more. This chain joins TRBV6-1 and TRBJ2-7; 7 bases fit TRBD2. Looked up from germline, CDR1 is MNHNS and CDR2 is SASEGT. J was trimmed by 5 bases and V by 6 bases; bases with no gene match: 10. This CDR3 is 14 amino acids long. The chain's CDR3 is CASRPYLADNEQYF. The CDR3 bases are TGTGCCAGCAGGCCATATCTAGCGGATAACGAGCAGTACTTC.

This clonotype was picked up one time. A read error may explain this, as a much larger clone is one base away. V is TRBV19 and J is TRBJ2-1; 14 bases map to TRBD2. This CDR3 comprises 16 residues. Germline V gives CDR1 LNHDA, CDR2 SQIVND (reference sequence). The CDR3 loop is CASSILGLAGVAELFF. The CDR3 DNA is TGTGCCAGTAGTATATTGGGACTAGCGGGAGTAGCCGAGCTGTTCTTC.

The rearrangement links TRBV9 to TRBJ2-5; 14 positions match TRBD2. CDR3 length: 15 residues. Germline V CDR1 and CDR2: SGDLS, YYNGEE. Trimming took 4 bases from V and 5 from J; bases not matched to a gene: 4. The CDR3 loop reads CASSTGLAGGETQYF. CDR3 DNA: TGTGCCAGCAGCACCGGACTAGCGGGAGGTGAGACCCAGTACTTC.

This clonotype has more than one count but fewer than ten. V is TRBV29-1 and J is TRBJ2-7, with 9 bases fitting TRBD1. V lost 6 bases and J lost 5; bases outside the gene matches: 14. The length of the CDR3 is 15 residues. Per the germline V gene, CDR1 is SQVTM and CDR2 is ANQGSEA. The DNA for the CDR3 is TGCAGCGTATCAAATCCGGGACAGGGCCTCCACGAGCAGTACTTC. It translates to CSVSNPGQGLHEQYF.

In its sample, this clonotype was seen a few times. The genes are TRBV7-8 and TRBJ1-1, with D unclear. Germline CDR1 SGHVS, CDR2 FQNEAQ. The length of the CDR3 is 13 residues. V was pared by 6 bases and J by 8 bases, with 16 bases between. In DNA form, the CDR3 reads TGTGCCAGCAGACCTTATCGGACGGAGGAAGCTTTCTTT. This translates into CASRPYRTEEAFF.

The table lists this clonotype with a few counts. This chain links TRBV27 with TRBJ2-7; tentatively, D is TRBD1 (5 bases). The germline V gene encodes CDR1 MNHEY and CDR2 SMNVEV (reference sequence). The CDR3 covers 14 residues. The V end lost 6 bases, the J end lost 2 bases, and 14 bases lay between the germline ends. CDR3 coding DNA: TGTGCCAGCAGGACCCTGACAGAGACCTACGAGCAGTACTTC. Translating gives CASRTLTETYEQYF.

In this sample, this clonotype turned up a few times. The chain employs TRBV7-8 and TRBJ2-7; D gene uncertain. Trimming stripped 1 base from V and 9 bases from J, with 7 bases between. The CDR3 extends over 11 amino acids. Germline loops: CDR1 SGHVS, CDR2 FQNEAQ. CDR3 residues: CASSLGVGQYF. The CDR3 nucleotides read TGTGCCAGCAGCTTAGGCGTCGGGCAGTACTTC. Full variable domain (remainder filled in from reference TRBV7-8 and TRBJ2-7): GAGVSQSPRYKVAKRGQDVALRCDPISGHVSLFWYQQALGQGPEFLTYFQNEAQLDKSGLPSDRFFAERPEGSVSTLKIQRTQQEDSAVYLCASSLGVGQYFGPGTRLTVT.

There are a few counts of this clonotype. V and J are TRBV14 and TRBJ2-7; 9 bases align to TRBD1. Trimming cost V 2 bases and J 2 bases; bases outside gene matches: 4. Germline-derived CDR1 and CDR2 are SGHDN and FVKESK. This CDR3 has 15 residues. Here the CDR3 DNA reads TGTGCCAGCAGCCAATCGGACAGGGGACCCTACGAGCAGTACTTC. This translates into CASSQSDRGPYEQYF.

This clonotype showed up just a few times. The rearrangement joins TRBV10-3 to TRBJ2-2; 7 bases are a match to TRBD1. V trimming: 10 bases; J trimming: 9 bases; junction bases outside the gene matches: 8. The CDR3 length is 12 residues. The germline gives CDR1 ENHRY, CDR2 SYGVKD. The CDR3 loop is CATRQGLRELFF. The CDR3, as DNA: TGTGCCACGAGACAGGGCTTAAGGGAGCTGTTTTTT.

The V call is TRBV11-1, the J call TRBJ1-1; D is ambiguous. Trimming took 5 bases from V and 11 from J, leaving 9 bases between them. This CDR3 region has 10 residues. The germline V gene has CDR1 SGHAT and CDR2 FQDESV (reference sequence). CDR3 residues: CASSENWAFF. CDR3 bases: TGTGCCAGCAGCGAGAACTGGGCTTTCTTT. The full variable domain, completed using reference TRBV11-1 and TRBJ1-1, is EAEVAQSPRYKITEKSQAVAFWCDPISGHATLYWYRQILGQGPELLVQFQDESVVDDSQLPKDRFSAERLKGVDSTLKIQPAELGDSAMYLCASSENWAFFGQGTRLTVV.

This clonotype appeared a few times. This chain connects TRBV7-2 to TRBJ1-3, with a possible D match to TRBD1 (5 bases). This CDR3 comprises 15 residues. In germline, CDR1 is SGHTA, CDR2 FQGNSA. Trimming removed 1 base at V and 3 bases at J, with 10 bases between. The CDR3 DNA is TGTGCCAGCAGCTTAGAAGGCAGGGATGGAAACACCATATATTTT. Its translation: CASSLEGRDGNTIYF. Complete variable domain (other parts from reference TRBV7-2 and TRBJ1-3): GAGVSQSPSNKVTEKGKDVELRCDPISGHTALYWYRQSLGQGLEFLIYFQGNSAPDKSGLPSDRFSAERTGGSVSTLTIQRTQQEDSAVYLCASSLEGRDGNTIYFGEGSWLTVV.

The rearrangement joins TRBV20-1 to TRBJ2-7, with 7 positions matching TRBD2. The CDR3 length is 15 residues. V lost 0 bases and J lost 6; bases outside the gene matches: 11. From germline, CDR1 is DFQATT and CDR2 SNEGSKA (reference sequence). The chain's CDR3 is CSARDIGRESGEQYF. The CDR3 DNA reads TGCAGTGCTAGAGACATAGGGCGGGAGTCGGGCGAGCAGTACTTC.

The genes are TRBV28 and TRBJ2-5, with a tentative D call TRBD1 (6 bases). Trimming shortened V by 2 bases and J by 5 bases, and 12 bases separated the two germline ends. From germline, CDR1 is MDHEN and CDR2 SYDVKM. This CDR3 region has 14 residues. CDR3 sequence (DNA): TGTGCCAGCAGTTTACCAGGGGCAGGGGAGACCCAGTACTTC. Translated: CASSLPGAGETQYF.

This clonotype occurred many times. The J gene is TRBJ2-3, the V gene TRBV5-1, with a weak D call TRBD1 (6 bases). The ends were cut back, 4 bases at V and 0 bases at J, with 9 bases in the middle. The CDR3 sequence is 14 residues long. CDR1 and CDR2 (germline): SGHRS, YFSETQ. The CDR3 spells CASSHGTSTDTQYF. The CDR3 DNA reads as TGCGCCAGCAGCCACGGGACAAGCACAGATACGCAGTATTTT.

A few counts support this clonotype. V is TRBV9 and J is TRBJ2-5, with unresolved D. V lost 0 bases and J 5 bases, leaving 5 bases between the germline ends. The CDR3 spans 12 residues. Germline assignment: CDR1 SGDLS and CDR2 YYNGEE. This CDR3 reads CASSVGGETQYF. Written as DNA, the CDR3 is TGTGCCAGCAGCGTAGGTGGCGAGACCCAGTACTTC. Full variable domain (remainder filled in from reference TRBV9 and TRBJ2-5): DSGVTQTPKHLITATGQRVTLRCSPRSGDLSVYWYQQSLDQGLQFLIQYYNGEERAKGNILERFSAQQFPDLHSELNLSSLELGDSALYFCASSVGGETQYFGPGTRLLVL.

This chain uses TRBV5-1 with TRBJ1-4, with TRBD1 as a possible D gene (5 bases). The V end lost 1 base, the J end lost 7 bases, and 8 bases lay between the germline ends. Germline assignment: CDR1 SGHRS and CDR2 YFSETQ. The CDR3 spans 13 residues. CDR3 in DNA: TGCGCCAGCAGCTTGCAGGGACCTGAAAAACTGTTTTTT. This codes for CASSLQGPEKLFF.

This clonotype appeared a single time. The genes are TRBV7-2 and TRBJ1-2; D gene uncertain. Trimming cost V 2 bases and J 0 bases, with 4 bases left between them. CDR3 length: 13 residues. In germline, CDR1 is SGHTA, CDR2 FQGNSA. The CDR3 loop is CASSLSPNYGYTF. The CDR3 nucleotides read TGTGCCAGCAGCTTAAGCCCTAACTATGGCTACACCTTC.

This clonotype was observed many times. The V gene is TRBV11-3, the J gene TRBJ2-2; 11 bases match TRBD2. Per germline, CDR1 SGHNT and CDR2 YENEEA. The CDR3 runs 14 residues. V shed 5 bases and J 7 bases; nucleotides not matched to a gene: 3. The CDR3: CASSPGLAVGELFF. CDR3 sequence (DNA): TGTGCCAGCAGCCCGGGACTAGCGGTCGGGGAGCTGTTTTTT.